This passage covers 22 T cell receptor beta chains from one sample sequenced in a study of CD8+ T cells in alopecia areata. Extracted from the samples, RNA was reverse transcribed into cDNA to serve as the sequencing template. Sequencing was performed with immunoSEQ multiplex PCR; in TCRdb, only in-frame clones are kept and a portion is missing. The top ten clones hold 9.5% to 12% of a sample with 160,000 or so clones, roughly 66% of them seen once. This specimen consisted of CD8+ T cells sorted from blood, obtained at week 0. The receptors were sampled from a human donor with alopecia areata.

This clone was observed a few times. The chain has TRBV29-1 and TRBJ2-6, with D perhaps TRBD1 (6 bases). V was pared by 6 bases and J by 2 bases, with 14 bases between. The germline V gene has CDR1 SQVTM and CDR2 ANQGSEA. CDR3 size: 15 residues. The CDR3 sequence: CSVDLPGAGANVLTF. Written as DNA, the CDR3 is TGCAGCGTGGACTTACCAGGGGCTGGGGCCAACGTCCTGACTTTC.

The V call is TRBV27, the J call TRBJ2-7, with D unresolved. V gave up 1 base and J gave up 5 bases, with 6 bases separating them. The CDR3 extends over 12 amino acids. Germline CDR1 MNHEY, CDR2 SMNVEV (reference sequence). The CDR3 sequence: CASSLYPNEQYF. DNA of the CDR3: TGTGCCAGCAGTTTATACCCGAACGAGCAGTACTTC.

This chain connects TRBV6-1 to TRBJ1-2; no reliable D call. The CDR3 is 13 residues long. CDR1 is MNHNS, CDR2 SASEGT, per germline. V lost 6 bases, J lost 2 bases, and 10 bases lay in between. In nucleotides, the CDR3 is TGTGCCAGCAGGGCCAGAGGGAACTATGGCTACACCTTC. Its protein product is CASRARGNYGYTF.

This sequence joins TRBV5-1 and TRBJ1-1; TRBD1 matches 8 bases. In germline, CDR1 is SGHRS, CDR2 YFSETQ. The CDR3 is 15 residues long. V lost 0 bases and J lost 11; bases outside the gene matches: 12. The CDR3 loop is CASSLDRGTSFGAFF. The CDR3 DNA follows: TGCGCCAGCAGCTTGGACAGGGGGACCTCCTTCGGGGCTTTCTTT.

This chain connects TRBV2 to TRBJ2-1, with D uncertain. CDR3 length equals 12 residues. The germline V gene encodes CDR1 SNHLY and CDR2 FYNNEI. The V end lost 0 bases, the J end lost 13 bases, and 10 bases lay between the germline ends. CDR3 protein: CASSEALPLQFF. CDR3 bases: TGTGCCAGCAGTGAAGCGCTTCCACTCCAGTTCTTC.

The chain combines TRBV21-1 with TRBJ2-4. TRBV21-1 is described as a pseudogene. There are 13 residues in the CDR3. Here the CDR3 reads CASSRPAKNIQYF. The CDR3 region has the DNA TGTGCCAGCAGTAGGCCAGCCAAAAACATTCAGTACTTC.

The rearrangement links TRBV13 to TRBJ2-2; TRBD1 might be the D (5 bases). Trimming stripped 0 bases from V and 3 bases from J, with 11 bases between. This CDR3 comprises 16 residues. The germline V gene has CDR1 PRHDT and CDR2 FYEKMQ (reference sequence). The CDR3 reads CASSLGWQGYTGELFF. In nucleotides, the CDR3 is TGTGCCAGCAGCTTAGGTTGGCAGGGTTACACCGGGGAGCTGTTTTTT. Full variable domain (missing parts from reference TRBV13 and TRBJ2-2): AAGVIQSPRHLIKEKRETATLKCYPIPRHDTVYWYQQGPGQDPQFLISFYEKMQSDKGSIPDRFSAQQFSDYHSELNMSSLELGDSALYFCASSLGWQGYTGELFFGEGSRLTVL.

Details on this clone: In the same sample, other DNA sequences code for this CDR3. CDR3 DNA: TGCGCCAGCAGCCAAGGTCAGACCTACGAGCAGTACTTC. Amino acid sequence: CASSQGQTYEQYF. This chain links TRBV4-1 with TRBJ2-7; D uncertain. Per the germline V gene, CDR1 is MGHRA and CDR2 is YSYEKL. This CDR3 is 13 amino acids long. V lost 1 base, J lost 2 bases, and 6 bases lay in between.

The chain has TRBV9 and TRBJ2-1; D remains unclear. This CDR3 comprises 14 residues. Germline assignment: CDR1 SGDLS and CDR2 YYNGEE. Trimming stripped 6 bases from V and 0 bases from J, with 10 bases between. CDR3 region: CASKPTSSYNEQFF. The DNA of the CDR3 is TGTGCCAGCAAACCGACAAGCTCCTACAATGAGCAGTTCTTC.

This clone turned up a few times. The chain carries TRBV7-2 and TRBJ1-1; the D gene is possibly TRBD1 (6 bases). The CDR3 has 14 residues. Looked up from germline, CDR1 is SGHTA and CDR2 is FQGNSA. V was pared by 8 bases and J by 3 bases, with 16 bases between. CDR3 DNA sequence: TGTGCCAGCGCCCCGGGGGGGCGCGACACTGAAGCTTTCTTT. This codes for CASAPGGRDTEAFF.

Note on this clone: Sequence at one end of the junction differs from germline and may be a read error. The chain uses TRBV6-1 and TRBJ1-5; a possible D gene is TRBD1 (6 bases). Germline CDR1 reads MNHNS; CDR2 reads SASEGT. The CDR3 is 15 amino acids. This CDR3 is CASREDRSPWQPQHF. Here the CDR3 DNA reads TGTGCCAGCAGAGAAGACAGGTCCCCCTGGCAGCCCCAGCATTTT.

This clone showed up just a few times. The CDR3 nucleotides read TGCAGCGTTGGTGAAGGGCGCCGAGTGGAGTCTGGAGAACTGTTTTTT. As protein: CSVGEGRRVESGELFF. J is TRBJ1-4 and V is TRBV29-1, with D uncertain. Germline CDR1 and CDR2: SQVTM and ANQGSEA. This CDR3 comprises 16 residues. The V end lost 4 bases, the J end lost 12 bases, and 27 bases lay between the germline ends.

The DNA for the CDR3 is TGTGCCAGCACGGGGAACAATCAGCCCCAGCATTTT. Translated: CASTGNNQPQHF. This sequence joins TRBV2 and TRBJ1-5, with no clear D. Germline assignment: CDR1 SNHLY and CDR2 FYNNEI. Trimming stripped 7 bases from V and 3 bases from J, with 7 bases between. The CDR3 loop spans 12 amino acids.

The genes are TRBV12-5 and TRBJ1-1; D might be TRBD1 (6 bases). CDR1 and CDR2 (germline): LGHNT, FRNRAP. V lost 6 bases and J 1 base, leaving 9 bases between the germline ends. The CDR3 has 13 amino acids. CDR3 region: CASGRTANTEAFF. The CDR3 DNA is TGTGCTAGTGGCAGGACAGCGAACACTGAAGCTTTCTTT. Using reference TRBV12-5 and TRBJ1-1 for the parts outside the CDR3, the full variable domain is DARVTQTPRHKVTEMGQEVTMRCQPILGHNTVFWYRQTMMQGLELLAYFRNRAPLDDSGMPKDRFSAEMPDATLATLKIQPSEPRDSAVYFCASGRTANTEAFFGQGTRLTVV.

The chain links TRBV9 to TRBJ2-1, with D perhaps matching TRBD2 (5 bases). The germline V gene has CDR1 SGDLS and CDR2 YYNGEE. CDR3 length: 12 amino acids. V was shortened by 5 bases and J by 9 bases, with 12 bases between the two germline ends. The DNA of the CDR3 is TGTGCCAGCAGTCCGGACTGGGGTGAGCAGTTCTTC. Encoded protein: CASSPDWGEQFF.

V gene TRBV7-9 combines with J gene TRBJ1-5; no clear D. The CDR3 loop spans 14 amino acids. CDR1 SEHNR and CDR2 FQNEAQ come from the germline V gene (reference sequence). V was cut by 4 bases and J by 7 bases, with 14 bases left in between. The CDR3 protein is CASSSLGPLQPQHF. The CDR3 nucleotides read TGTGCCAGCAGCTCCCTAGGCCCTTTACAGCCCCAGCATTTT. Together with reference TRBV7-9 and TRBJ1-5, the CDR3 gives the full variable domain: DTGVSQNPRHKITKRGQNVTFRCDPISEHNRLYWYRQTLGQGPEFLTYFQNEAQLEKSRLLSDRFSAERPKGSFSTLEIQRTEQGDSAMYLCASSSLGPLQPQHFGDGTRLSIL.

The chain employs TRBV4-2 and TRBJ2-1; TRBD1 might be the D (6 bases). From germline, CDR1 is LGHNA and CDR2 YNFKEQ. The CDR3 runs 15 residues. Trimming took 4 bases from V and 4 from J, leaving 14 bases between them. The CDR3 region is CASSRDRLWYNEQFF. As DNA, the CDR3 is TGTGCCAGCAGCCGAGACAGGTTATGGTACAATGAGCAGTTCTTC.

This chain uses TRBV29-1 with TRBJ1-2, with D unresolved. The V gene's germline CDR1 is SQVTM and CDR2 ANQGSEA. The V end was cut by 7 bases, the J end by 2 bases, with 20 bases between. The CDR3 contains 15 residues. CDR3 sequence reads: CSAPIGVGINYGYTF. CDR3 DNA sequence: TGCAGCGCCCCAATCGGCGTCGGTATCAACTATGGCTACACCTTC.

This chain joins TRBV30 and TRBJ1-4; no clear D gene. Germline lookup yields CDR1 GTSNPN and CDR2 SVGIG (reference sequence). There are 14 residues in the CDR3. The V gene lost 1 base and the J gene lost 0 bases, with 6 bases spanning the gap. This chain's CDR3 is CAWSGATTNEKLFF. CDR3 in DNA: TGTGCCTGGAGTGGGGCTACAACTAATGAAAAACTGTTTTTT.

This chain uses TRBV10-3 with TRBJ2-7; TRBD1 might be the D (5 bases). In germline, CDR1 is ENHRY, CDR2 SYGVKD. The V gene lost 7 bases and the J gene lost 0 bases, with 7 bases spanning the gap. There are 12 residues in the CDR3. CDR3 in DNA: TGTGCCATCAAAGGGGACTCCTACGAGCAGTACTTC. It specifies CAIKGDSYEQYF.

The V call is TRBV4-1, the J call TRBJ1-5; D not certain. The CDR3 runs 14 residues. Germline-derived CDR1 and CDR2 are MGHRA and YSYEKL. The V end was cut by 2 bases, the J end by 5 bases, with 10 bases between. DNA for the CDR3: TGCGCCAGCAGCCAACGGTCGAGCGATCAGCCCCAGCATTTT. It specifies CASSQRSSDQPQHF.

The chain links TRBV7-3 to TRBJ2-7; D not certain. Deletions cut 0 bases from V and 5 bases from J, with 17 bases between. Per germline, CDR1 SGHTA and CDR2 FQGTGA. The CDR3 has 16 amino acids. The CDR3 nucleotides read TGTGCCAGCAGCTTAACGCCTCAGGCCCGGATCCACGAGCAGTACTTC. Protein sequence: CASSLTPQARIHEQYF.